This TCR beta chain was sequenced for a study of T cells in localized non-small cell lung cancer. Overall study results and limits: Uninvolved nearby lung showed the greatest T cell clonality, exceeding that found in tumor.

The uninvolved lung lay at least 2 cm from the tumor margin and lacked atypia. TCRdb keeps only in-frame clones here, not all; method: immunoSEQ multiplex PCR. The table records about 2,000 clones, around 21% of them present only once. Remarks on this clone: The antigen is unknown.

J gave up 4 bases and V 5 bases, and 13 bases lay outside the gene matches. This CDR3 region has 16 residues. Looked up from germline, CDR1 is SQVTM and CDR2 is ANQGSEA. The sequences come from normal lung tissue next to the tumor, collected before any cancer treatment. This clonotype originated in a woman between 40 and 69 years old with stage I lung adenocarcinoma. The chain couples TRBV29-1 to TRBJ1-1; 10 positions agree with TRBD1. CDR3 sequence reads: CSVSSGTGAWGTEAFF. CDR3 DNA sequence: TGCAGCGTTTCCTCCGGGACAGGGGCCTGGGGCACTGAAGCTTTCTTT.